The rows below give T cell receptor beta chains drawn from one sample of a study of a mutant IDH1 vaccine in newly diagnosed glioma. For these receptors, no antigen is known. Here immunoSEQ multiplex PCR was the method, and the copy in TCRdb shows in-frame clones only, minus some. The repertoire holds some 64,000 clones, roughly 80% seen once, with more than 5.5% in the top ten. Sequenced here: PBMCs, sampled from a glioma patient whose treatment included an IDH1 peptide vaccine. These receptors all stem from a man aged 45-65 years with glioma. The CDR3 runs from the conserved cysteine through the conserved F or W. Each record gives: J gene, D gene, V gene, clone size, CDR3 DNA, CDR3 protein. A D gene is named only where the DNA matches it firmly. The size field is filled for only some rows; it gives once, few, many or a size class.

TRBJ1-6 . TRBV6-1 . TGTGCCAGCAGTGAGGGCAGGGGAGGTTCACCCCTCCACTTT CASSEGRGGSPLHF
TRBJ2-5 . TRBV4-3 . TGCGCCAGCAGCCAAGAGGGGCAGGGTGAGACCCAGTACTTC CASSQEGQGETQYF
TRBJ2-7 . TRBV6-1 . TGTGCCAGCAGAGGACAGTCCTACGAGCAGTACTTC CASRGQSYEQYF
TRBJ1-1 . TRBV2 few TGTGCCAGCGGAAACAGGGACTTCACTGAAGCTTTCTTT CASGNRDFTEAFF
TRBJ1-3 . TRBV7-9 . TGTGCCAGCAGCTTTATCGGATCTGGTGGAAACACCATATATTTT CASSFIGSGGNTIYF
TRBJ2-7 TRBD1 TRBV7-9 once TGTGCCAGCAGCTCGCCGGGGACAGTAAACGAGCAGTACTTC CASSSPGTVNEQYF
TRBJ1-4 . TRBV6-6 . TGTGCCAGCAGTTACGAATGGAATGAAAAACTGTTTTTT CASSYEWNEKLFF
TRBJ2-5 TRBD1 TRBV5-6 . TGTGCCAGTAGACAGGGGGTAGGAGAGACCCAGTACTTC CASRQGVGETQYF
TRBJ1-4 . TRBV5-1 . TGCGCCAGCACCGTTGCGGGAGGGGATGAAAAACTGTTTTTT CASTVAGGDEKLFF
TRBJ2-3 . TRBV6-5 . TGTGCCAGCAGTTACGATTTTCTAGGATCAGATACGCAGTATTTT CASSYDFLGSDTQYF
TRBJ1-3 . TRBV7-9 . TGTGCCACGAGCAGGGCCATGCTCTCTGGAAACACCATATATTTT CATSRAMLSGNTIYF
TRBJ1-2 . TRBV10-2 . TGCGCCAGCAGGGACAACGACCTTGCCTATGGCTACACCTTC CASRDNDLAYGYTF
TRBJ2-7 TRBD1 TRBV6-1 . TGTGCCAGCAGTGAGGACAGGGCGGTAGGCGAGCAGTACTTC CASSEDRAVGEQYF
TRBJ1-2 . TRBV19 . TGTGCCAGTATAGGTGGAGCGGGCCAAAGGGGGGGCTACACCTTC CASIGGAGQRGGYTF
TRBJ2-1 TRBD2 TRBV12-5 . TGTGCTAGTGGTCCCCAGGGCGGGGGGCAGTTCTTC CASGPQGGGQFF
TRBJ1-2 . TRBV2 . TGTGCCAGCAGTGAACACCCTAACTATGGCTACACCTTC CASSEHPNYGYTF
TRBJ1-2 TRBD1 TRBV5-8 . TGTGCCAGCAGCTTGAAGGACAGGGTTGCTGGCTACACCTTC CASSLKDRVAGYTF
TRBJ2-7 . TRBV5-1 . TGCGCCAGCAAAATTGGTGGGGGCCTGGGGAACGAGCAGTACTTC CASKIGGGLGNEQYF
TRBJ1-2 . TRBV25-1 few TGTGCCACCTCTGGGGGGGATGGCTACACCTTC CATSGGDGYTF
TRBJ1-5 . TRBV18 . TGTGCCAGCTCACCACAGGACAGCAATCAGCCCCAGCATTTT CASSPQDSNQPQHF
TRBJ1-2 . TRBV2 . TGTGCCAGCAGGAAATCCGGGACCTCGAAGGATGGCTACACCTTC CASRKSGTSKDGYTF
TRBJ2-7 . TRBV19 . TGTGCCAGTAGTATCTGGGGGGACTTGGCCTACGAGCAGTACTTC CASSIWGDLAYEQYF
TRBJ1-1 TRBD1 TRBV5-1 . TGCGCCAGCAGTAGGACAGGACAGGAGAACACTGAAGCTTTCTTT CASSRTGQENTEAFF
TRBJ2-2 . TRBV28 few TGTGCCAGCAGTACACCCACCGGGGAGCTGTTTTTT CASSTPTGELFF
TRBJ2-2 TRBD1 TRBV18 . TGTGCCAGCTCACCCCGGACAGGGGGCGGCGGGGAGCTGTTTTTT CASSPRTGGGGELFF
TRBJ1-1 TRBD1 TRBV29-1 . TGCAGCGTCGCCTGGGGACAGGGACACACTGAAGCTTTCTTT CSVAWGQGHTEAFF
TRBJ2-5 . TRBV5-1 . TGCGCCAGCAGCTTGGTAGCAGGGGAGACCCAGTACTTC CASSLVAGETQYF
TRBJ1-2 TRBD1 TRBV4-1 . TGCGCCAGCAGCCAAGTTGGGACAGACCCCTACTATGGCTACACCTTC CASSQVGTDPYYGYTF
TRBJ2-7 TRBD2 TRBV5-4 . TGTGCCAGCAGCTCCTTCGCGGGAGGGACCTACGAGCAGTACTTC CASSSFAGGTYEQYF
TRBJ2-3 . TRBV29-1 . TGCAGCGTCGCCCGACTCTCTGATACGCAGTATTTT CSVARLSDTQYF
TRBJ2-7 TRBD1 TRBV10-1 . TGCGCCAGCAGTGAGCAGGGGGCGACTTATGACGAGCAGTACTTC CASSEQGATYDEQYF
TRBJ2-5 TRBD2 TRBV2 . TGTGCCAGCAGCCTACTAGCGGACCAAGAGACCCAGTACTTC CASSLLADQETQYF
TRBJ1-6 . TRBV2 . TGTGCCAGCAGTGACTTAATAGGGGGGAATTCACCCCTCCACTTT CASSDLIGGNSPLHF
TRBJ2-1 . TRBV9 few TGTGCCAGCAGCGTTCTTGGGGAGACCCCCTACAATGAGCAGTTCTTC CASSVLGETPYNEQFF
TRBJ1-2 TRBD1 TRBV29-1 . TGCAGCCAAGTGGGACAGGGGGGTGGCTACACCTTC CSQVGQGGGYTF
TRBJ1-4 . TRBV28 . TGTGCCAGCAGTTTAGGGGAAAAACTGTTTTTT CASSLGEKLFF
TRBJ1-1 TRBD1 TRBV29-1 . TGCAGCGTTGGGGCAGGGGGGACTGAAGCTTTCTTT CSVGAGGTEAFF
TRBJ1-2 TRBD1 TRBV30 . TGTGCCTGGAGTGTAGGAGGACAGGGGCACTATGGCTACACCTTC CAWSVGGQGHYGYTF
TRBJ2-7 . TRBV7-2 . TGTGCCAGCAGCTTAATGCGGCCCTACGAGCAGTACTTC CASSLMRPYEQYF
TRBJ1-5 . TRBV5-5 . TGTGCCAGCAGCTTAAGCGTATCTCAGCCCCAGCATTTT CASSLSVSQPQHF
TRBJ1-2 . TRBV19 once TGTGCCAGTAGTATAGGAGCCACCGGCGGGACGGCCTATGGCTACACCTTC CASSIGATGGTAYGYTF
TRBJ2-7 . TRBV6-4 . TGTGCCAGCACACCTACCTACGAGCAGTACTTC CASTPTYEQYF
TRBJ1-5 . TRBV19 once TGTGCCAGTAGTTCAGGAAGGGCGCCCCAGCATTTT CASSSGRAPQHF
TRBJ1-1 TRBD1 TRBV7-2 . TGTGCCAGCAGCTTAGCGGCAGGGGGTCAAGCTTTCTTT CASSLAAGGQAFF
TRBJ2-3 . TRBV19 few TGTGCCAGCAGCGTTAGCACAGATACGCAGTATTTT CASSVSTDTQYF
TRBJ2-2 . TRBV7-9 . TGTGCCAGCAGCGGGGGGACCGGGGAGCTGTTTTTT CASSGGTGELFF
TRBJ2-1 TRBD2 TRBV2 . TGTGCCAGCGAGCGGGAGCGTACCTACAATGAGCAGTTCTTC CASERERTYNEQFF
TRBJ2-7 . TRBV20-1 once TGCAGTGCCAGACATCTCCGCGAGCAGTACTTC CSARHLREQYF